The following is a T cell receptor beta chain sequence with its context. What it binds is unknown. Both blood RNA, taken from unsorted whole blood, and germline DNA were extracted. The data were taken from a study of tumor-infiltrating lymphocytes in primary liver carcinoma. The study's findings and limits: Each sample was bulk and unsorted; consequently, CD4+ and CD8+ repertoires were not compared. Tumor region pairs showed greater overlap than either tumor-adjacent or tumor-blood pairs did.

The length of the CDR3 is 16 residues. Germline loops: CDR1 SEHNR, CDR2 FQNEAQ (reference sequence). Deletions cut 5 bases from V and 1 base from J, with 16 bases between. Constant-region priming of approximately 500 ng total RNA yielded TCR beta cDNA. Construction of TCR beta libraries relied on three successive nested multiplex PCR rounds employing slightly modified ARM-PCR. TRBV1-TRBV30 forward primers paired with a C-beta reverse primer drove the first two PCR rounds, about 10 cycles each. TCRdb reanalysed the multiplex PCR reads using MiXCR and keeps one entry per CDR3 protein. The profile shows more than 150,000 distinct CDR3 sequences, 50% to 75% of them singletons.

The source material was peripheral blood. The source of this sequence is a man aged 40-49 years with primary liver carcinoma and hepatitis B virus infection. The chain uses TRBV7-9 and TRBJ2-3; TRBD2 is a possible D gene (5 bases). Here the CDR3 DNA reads TGTGCCAGCAGCCCCCCCCGAACGGAGGGCACAGATACGCAGTATTTT. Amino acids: CASSPPRTEGTDTQYF.